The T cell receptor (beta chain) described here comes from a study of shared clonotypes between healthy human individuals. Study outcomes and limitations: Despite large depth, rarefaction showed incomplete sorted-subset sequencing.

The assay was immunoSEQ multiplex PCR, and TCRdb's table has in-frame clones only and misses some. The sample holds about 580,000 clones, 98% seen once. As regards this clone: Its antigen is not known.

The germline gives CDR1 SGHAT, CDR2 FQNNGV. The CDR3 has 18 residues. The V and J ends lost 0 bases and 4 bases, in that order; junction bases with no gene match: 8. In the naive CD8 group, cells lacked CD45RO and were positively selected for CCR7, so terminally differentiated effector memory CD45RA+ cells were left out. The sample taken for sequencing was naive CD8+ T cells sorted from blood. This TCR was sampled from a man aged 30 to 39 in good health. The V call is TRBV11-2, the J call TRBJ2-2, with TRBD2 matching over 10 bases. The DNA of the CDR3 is TGTGCCAGCAGCTTAGAGCTAGCGGGAGTTTCAAGCACCGGGGAGCTGTTTTTT. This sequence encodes CASSLELAGVSSTGELFF.